Listed below are T cell receptor beta chains from one sample, sequenced in a study of cytomegalovirus exposure and HLA in healthy donors. The method was immunoSEQ multiplex PCR; TCRdb's version includes in-frame clones alone and lacks a portion of them. The sample lists 150,000 to 200,000 clones; over 9.5% were seen once. The sequencing input was PBMCs. The receptors originated from a man over 45 in good health and CMV-seropositive. The CDR3 runs from the conserved cysteine through the conserved F or W. Each record gives: J gene, D gene, V gene, clone size, CDR3 DNA, CDR3 protein. D genes are given only for firm matches. Clone size appears in some rows only: once, few, many, or a class for an expanded clone.

j_call: TRBJ1-3
d_call: .
v_call: TRBV28
clone_size: .
cdr3_nt: TGTGCCCTCTACGAAACTTCAGGAAACACCATATATTTT
cdr3_aa: CALYETSGNTIYF

j_call: TRBJ2-3
d_call: .
v_call: TRBV2
clone_size: few
cdr3_nt: TGTGCCAGCAGTATCGACTCTCACACAGATACGCAGTATTTT
cdr3_aa: CASSIDSHTDTQYF

j_call: TRBJ2-6
d_call: .
v_call: TRBV13
clone_size: few
cdr3_nt: TGTGCCAGCAGCTTGCCGGGTTCTGGGGCCAACGTCCTGACTTTC
cdr3_aa: CASSLPGSGANVLTF

j_call: TRBJ1-3
d_call: .
v_call: TRBV7-7
clone_size: .
cdr3_nt: TGTGCCAGCAGCCCCCACCCCACGGGAGCTGGAAACACCATATATTTT
cdr3_aa: CASSPHPTGAGNTIYF

j_call: TRBJ1-3
d_call: .
v_call: TRBV15
clone_size: .
cdr3_nt: TGTGCCACCAGCAGTCGGGTCTCTGGAAACACCATATATTTT
cdr3_aa: CATSSRVSGNTIYF

j_call: TRBJ1-2
d_call: .
v_call: TRBV4-3
clone_size: .
cdr3_nt: TGCGCCAGCAGGGGGGCTGGGGATGGCTACACCTTC
cdr3_aa: CASRGAGDGYTF

j_call: TRBJ1-4
d_call: .
v_call: TRBV29-1
clone_size: .
cdr3_nt: TGCAGCGTTAGGGGAGGGACTAATGAAAAACTGTTTTTT
cdr3_aa: CSVRGGTNEKLFF

j_call: TRBJ2-1
d_call: TRBD2
v_call: TRBV5-1
clone_size: few
cdr3_nt: TGCGCCAGCAGCCCCGGACTAGCGGGGGATTACAATGAGCAGTTCTTC
cdr3_aa: CASSPGLAGDYNEQFF

j_call: TRBJ1-2
d_call: .
v_call: TRBV27
clone_size: few
cdr3_nt: TGTGCCAGCAGTTTTGTTCCGGAGGGGAACTATGGCTACACCTTC
cdr3_aa: CASSFVPEGNYGYTF

j_call: TRBJ1-6
d_call: TRBD1
v_call: TRBV7-9
clone_size: .
cdr3_nt: TGTGCCAGAAGCTCCCACGAACGGAAAGGGGGCAGTTCACCCCTCCACTTT
cdr3_aa: CARSSHERKGGSSPLHF

j_call: TRBJ1-2
d_call: TRBD1
v_call: TRBV5-4
clone_size: few
cdr3_nt: TGTGCCAGCAGCTTAGGACAGGGGGTCATGATAGCTAACTATGGCTACACCTTC
cdr3_aa: CASSLGQGVMIANYGYTF

j_call: TRBJ1-1
d_call: .
v_call: TRBV4-3
clone_size: few
cdr3_nt: TGCGCCAGCAGCCAAGATCATTTAAAGGGCGGGACTGAGGCTTTCTTT
cdr3_aa: CASSQDHLKGGTEAFF

j_call: TRBJ1-5
d_call: .
v_call: TRBV15
clone_size: .
cdr3_nt: TGTGCCACCAGGCGAGACAGGAGCAATCAGCCCCAGCATTTT
cdr3_aa: CATRRDRSNQPQHF

j_call: TRBJ1-2
d_call: TRBD1
v_call: TRBV29-1
clone_size: .
cdr3_nt: TGCAGCGGCACGCAGGGGGTTAACTATGGCTACACCTTC
cdr3_aa: CSGTQGVNYGYTF

j_call: TRBJ1-2
d_call: TRBD1
v_call: TRBV29-1
clone_size: .
cdr3_nt: TGCAGCGTCCGGGACAGGGAAGTTGGCTACACCTTC
cdr3_aa: CSVRDREVGYTF

j_call: TRBJ2-2
d_call: .
v_call: TRBV21-1
clone_size: .
cdr3_nt: TGTGCCAGCAGAAAGACAGGGGGCCTTCTCACCGGGGAGCTGTTTTTT
cdr3_aa: CASRKTGGLLTGELFF

j_call: TRBJ1-1
d_call: .
v_call: TRBV6-1
clone_size: .
cdr3_nt: TGTGCCAGCATAATAAGGGGTTGGAACACTGAAGCTTTCTTT
cdr3_aa: CASIIRGWNTEAFF

j_call: TRBJ1-4
d_call: TRBD1
v_call: TRBV11-3
clone_size: .
cdr3_nt: TGTGCCAGCAGTATGGTTCAGGGGACAGTGGAGAGTGAAAAACTGTTTTTT
cdr3_aa: CASSMVQGTVESEKLFF

j_call: TRBJ1-4
d_call: .
v_call: TRBV6-5
clone_size: .
cdr3_nt: TGTGCCAGCAGGGGGCATGCAACTAATGAAAAACTGTTTTTT
cdr3_aa: CASRGHATNEKLFF

j_call: TRBJ2-5
d_call: .
v_call: TRBV7-2
clone_size: .
cdr3_nt: TGTGCCAGCAGCTATGCGACTAGTTTCCAAGAGACCCAGTACTTC
cdr3_aa: CASSYATSFQETQYF

j_call: TRBJ2-3
d_call: .
v_call: TRBV4-3
clone_size: .
cdr3_nt: TGCGCCAGCAGCCAAGAATTCGGAGATACGCAGTATTTT
cdr3_aa: CASSQEFGDTQYF

j_call: TRBJ1-3
d_call: .
v_call: TRBV11-3
clone_size: .
cdr3_nt: TGTGCCAGCAGCTTAGGCACAGTAGGAAAGCACACCATATATTTT
cdr3_aa: CASSLGTVGKHTIYF

j_call: TRBJ2-7
d_call: .
v_call: TRBV11-2
clone_size: few
cdr3_nt: TGTGCCAGCCTAGCCCCGGGAGACGAGCAGTACTTC
cdr3_aa: CASLAPGDEQYF

j_call: TRBJ1-1
d_call: .
v_call: TRBV2
clone_size: .
cdr3_nt: TGTGCCAGCAGGGAACAGGGAAAGAGCACTGAAGCTTTCTTT
cdr3_aa: CASREQGKSTEAFF

j_call: TRBJ2-4
d_call: TRBD1
v_call: TRBV19
clone_size: .
cdr3_nt: TGTGCCAGTAGTCCGTTGGGACAGCAAAACATTCAGTACTTC
cdr3_aa: CASSPLGQQNIQYF

j_call: TRBJ2-7
d_call: .
v_call: TRBV25-1
clone_size: few
cdr3_nt: TGTGCCAGCAGTGAACAGTTATTCTACGAGCAGTACTTC
cdr3_aa: CASSEQLFYEQYF

j_call: TRBJ1-5
d_call: .
v_call: TRBV6-6
clone_size: few
cdr3_nt: TGTGCCAGCAGCCCGGGAAGCAATCAGCCCCAGCATTTT
cdr3_aa: CASSPGSNQPQHF

j_call: TRBJ1-6
d_call: TRBD1
v_call: TRBV19
clone_size: few
cdr3_nt: TGTGCCAGTAGTAGCATACAGGGGGGAACCTATAATTCACCCCTCCACTTT
cdr3_aa: CASSSIQGGTYNSPLHF

j_call: TRBJ2-2
d_call: .
v_call: TRBV5-1
clone_size: .
cdr3_nt: TGCGCCAGCAGCTTACAGGCACCAACTAACACCGGGGAGCTGTTTTTT
cdr3_aa: CASSLQAPTNTGELFF

j_call: TRBJ1-1
d_call: TRBD1
v_call: TRBV6-1
clone_size: few
cdr3_nt: TGTGCCAGCAGTGACAGGACAGGGGAAGCTTTCTTT
cdr3_aa: CASSDRTGEAFF

j_call: TRBJ1-4
d_call: .
v_call: TRBV4-1
clone_size: few
cdr3_nt: TGCGCCAGCAGCCAATCCCCGGTGGAAAAACTGTTTTTT
cdr3_aa: CASSQSPVEKLFF

j_call: TRBJ1-5
d_call: TRBD1
v_call: TRBV2
clone_size: .
cdr3_nt: TGTGCCAGCAGGACAGGGGGCGGCCAGCCCCAGCATTTT
cdr3_aa: CASRTGGGQPQHF